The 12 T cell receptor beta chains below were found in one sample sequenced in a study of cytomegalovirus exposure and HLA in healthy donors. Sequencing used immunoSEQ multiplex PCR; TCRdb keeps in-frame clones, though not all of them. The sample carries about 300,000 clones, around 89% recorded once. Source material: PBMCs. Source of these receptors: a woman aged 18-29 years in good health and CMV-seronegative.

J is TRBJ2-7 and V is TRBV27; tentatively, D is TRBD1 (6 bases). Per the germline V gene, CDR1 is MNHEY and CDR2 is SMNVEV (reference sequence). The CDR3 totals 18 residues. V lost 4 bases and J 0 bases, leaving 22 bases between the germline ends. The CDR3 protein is CASSSRIQQGMSSYEQYF. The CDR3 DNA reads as TGTGCCAGCAGTTCACGCATCCAACAGGGAATGAGCTCCTACGAGCAGTACTTC.

CDR3 region: CASSQRQVNTEAFF. In nucleotides, the CDR3 is TGCGCCAGCAGCCAGAGACAGGTGAACACTGAAGCTTTCTTT. The rearrangement links TRBV4-1 to TRBJ1-1, with D tentatively TRBD1 (6 bases). CDR1 and CDR2 from the germline V gene are MGHRA and YSYEKL. Trimming removed 3 bases from V and 0 bases from J, with 8 bases in between. CDR3 length equals 14 residues.

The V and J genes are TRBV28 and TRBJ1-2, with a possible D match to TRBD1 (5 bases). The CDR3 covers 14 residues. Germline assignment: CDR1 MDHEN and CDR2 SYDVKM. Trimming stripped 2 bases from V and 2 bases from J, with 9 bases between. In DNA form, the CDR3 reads TGTGCCAGCAGTTTAACAGGCCCAAACTATGGCTACACCTTC. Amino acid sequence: CASSLTGPNYGYTF.

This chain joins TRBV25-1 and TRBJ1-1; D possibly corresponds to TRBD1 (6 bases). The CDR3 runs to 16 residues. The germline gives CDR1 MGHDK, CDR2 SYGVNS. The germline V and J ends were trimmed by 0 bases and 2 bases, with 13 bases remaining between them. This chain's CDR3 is CASSEYSSTGNTEAFF. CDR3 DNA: TGTGCCAGCAGTGAATACTCCTCGACAGGAAACACTGAAGCTTTCTTT.

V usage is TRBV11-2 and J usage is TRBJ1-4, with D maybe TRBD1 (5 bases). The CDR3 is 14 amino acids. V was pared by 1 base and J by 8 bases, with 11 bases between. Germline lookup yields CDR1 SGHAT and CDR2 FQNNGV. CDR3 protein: CASSLGTSLEKLFF. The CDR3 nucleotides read TGTGCCAGCAGCTTAGGGACATCCCTGGAAAAACTGTTTTTT.

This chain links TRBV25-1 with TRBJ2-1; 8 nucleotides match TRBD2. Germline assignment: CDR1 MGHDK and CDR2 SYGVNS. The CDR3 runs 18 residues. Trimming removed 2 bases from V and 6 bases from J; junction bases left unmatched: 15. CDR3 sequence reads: CASSELEGGRAGANEQFF. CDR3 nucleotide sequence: TGTGCCAGCAGTGAACTGGAGGGAGGAAGAGCGGGAGCCAATGAGCAGTTCTTC.

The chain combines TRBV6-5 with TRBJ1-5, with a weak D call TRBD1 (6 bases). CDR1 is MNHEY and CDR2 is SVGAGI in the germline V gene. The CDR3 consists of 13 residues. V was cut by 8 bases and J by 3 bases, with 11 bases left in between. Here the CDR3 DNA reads TGTGCCAGCCAGGCAGGGGACAATCAGCCCCAGCATTTT. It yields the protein CASQAGDNQPQHF.

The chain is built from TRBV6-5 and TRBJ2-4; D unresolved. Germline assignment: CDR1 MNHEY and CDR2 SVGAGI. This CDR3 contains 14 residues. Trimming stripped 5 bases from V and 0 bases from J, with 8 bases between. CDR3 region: CASSARLAKNIQYF. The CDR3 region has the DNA TGTGCCAGCAGTGCACGGTTAGCCAAAAACATTCAGTACTTC.

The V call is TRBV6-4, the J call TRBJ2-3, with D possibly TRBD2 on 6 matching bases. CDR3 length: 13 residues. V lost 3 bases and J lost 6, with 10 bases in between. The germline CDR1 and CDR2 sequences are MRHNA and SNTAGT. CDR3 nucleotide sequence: TGTGCCAGCAGTGAGAGGAGGGGCGATACGCAGTATTTT. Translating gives CASSERRGDTQYF.

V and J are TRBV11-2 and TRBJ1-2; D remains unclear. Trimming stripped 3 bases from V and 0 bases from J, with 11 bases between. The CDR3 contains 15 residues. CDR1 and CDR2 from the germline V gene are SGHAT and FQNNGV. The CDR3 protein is CASSFSSSPNYGYTF. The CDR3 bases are TGTGCCAGCAGCTTTAGTAGCAGCCCTAACTATGGCTACACCTTC.

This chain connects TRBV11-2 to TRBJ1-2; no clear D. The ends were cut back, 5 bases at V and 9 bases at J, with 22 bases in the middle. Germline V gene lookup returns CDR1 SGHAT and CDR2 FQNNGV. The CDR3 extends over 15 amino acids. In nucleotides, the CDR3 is TGTGCCAGCAGCCAGATGTGGCAGGCCACGGCGAGCTACACCTTC. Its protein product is CASSQMWQATASYTF.

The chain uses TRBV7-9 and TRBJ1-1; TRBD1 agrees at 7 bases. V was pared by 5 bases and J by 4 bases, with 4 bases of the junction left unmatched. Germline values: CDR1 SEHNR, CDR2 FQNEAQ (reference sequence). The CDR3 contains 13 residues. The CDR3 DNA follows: TGTGCCAGCAGCGCAACAGGGGTCACTGAAGCTTTCTTT. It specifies CASSATGVTEAFF.